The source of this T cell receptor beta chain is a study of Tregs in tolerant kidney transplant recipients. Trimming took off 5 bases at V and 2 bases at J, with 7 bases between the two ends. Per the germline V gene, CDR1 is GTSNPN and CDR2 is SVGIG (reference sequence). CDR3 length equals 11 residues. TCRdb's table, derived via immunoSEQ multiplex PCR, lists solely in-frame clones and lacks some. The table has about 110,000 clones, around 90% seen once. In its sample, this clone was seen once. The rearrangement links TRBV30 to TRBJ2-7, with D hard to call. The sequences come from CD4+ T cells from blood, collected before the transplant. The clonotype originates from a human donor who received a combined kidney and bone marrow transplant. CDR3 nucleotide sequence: TGTGCCTGGGGGCTGACCTACGAGCAGTACTTC. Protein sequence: CAWGLTYEQYF.